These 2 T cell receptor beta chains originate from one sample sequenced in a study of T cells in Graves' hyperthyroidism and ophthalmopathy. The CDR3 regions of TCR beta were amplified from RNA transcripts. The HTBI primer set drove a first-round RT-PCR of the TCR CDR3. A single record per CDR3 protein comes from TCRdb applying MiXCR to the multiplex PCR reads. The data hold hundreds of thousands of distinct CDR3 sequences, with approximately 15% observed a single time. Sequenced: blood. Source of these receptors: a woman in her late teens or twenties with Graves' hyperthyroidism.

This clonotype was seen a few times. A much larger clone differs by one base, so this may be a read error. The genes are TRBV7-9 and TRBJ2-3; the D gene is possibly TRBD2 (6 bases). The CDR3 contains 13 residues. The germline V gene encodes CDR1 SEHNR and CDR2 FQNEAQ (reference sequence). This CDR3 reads CAGSLLGSDTQYF. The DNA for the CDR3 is TGTGCCGGCAGCTTACTCGGGAGCGATACGCAGTATTTT.

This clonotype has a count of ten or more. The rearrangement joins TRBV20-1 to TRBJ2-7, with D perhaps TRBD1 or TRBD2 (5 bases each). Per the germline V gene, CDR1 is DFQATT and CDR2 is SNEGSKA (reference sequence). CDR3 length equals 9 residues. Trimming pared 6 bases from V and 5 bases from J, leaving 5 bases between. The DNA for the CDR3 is TGCAGTGCGGGGGACGAGCAGTACTTC. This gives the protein CSAGDEQYF.